The rows below give T cell receptor beta chains drawn from one sample of a study of T cells after yellow fever vaccination. TCRdb reprocessed the 5' RACE reads via MiXCR and lists one record per CDR3 protein. This sample has over 15,000 distinct CDR3 sequences; roughly 3.7% occur once, and the top ten carry more than 0.4%. Specimen: PBMCs, either bulk or a sorted T-cell subset (CD4+, CD8+, memory, or dextramer-sorted; not recorded which), collected 15 days after the yellow fever booster vaccination. The receptor source for this set is a man aged 25-40 years who received the YFV17D yellow fever vaccine. The CDR3 runs from the conserved cysteine through the conserved F or W. The order of the fields is CDR3 DNA, CDR3 protein, D gene, clone size, V gene, CDR3 length, J gene. A D gene is named only where the DNA matches it firmly. The size entry is marked missing in some rows and otherwise reads once, few, many or a size class.

TGCGCCAGCAGCCAAGATGGCAGGGGGTCGTGGGGCACAGATACGCAGTATTTT	CASSQDGRGSWGTDTQYF	TRBD1	many	TRBV4-3	18	TRBJ2-3
TGCAGCGTTAAGGGATCCTACGAGCAGTACTTC	CSVKGSYEQYF	-	many	TRBV29-1	11	TRBJ2-7
TGTGCTAGCAGCTCCGGACCCAGAATCGGGGAGCTGTTTTTT	CASSSGPRIGELFF	-	many	TRBV7-7	14	TRBJ2-2
TGCAGTGCTAGACCTCCTCGGGGCGGGAAGGGGGAGCAGTACTTC	CSARPPRGGKGEQYF	-	medium-sized	TRBV20-1	15	TRBJ2-7
TGTGCCAGCAGCCGCGGGCCCCTCGAGGAGCAGTTCTTC	CASSRGPLEEQFF	-	many	TRBV7-9	13	TRBJ2-1
TGTGCCAGCAGCGCCGGGACAGGGGCCAATGAGCAGTTCTTC	CASSAGTGANEQFF	TRBD1	many	TRBV7-2	14	TRBJ2-1
TGTGCCATCAGTGCGGGAGCGGGCAATGAGCAGTTCTTC	CAISAGAGNEQFF	-	many	TRBV10-3	13	TRBJ2-1
TGTGCCAGCCTTACCTCGACAGGCTACAATGAGCAGTTCTTC	CASLTSTGYNEQFF	-	many	TRBV6-2/TRBV6-3	14	TRBJ2-1
TGTGCCAGCTCAAAGACAGGGAACGGAGATACGCAGTATTTT	CASSKTGNGDTQYF	TRBD1	many	TRBV18	14	TRBJ2-3
TGCGCCAGCAGCTTGGAAGGACTCACCCCTACAGATACGCAGTATTTT	CASSLEGLTPTDTQYF	-	many	TRBV5-1	16	TRBJ2-3
TGCGCCAGCAGCAAGAGCGGGGGGAAGTACAATGAGCAGTTCTTC	CASSKSGGKYNEQFF	TRBD2	-	TRBV5-1	15	TRBJ2-1
TGTGCCAGCAGCCACGACGGACAGGGATTCTCCTACAATGAGCAGTTCTTC	CASSHDGQGFSYNEQFF	TRBD1	many	TRBV14	17	TRBJ2-1
TGTGCCAGCAGTTTATCTGGTGGGGTATACAATGAGCAGTTCTTC	CASSLSGGVYNEQFF	-	many	TRBV27	15	TRBJ2-1
TGTGCCATTCAGGGAGGACAGCAAGAGACCCAGTACTTC	CAIQGGQQETQYF	-	many	TRBV10-3	13	TRBJ2-5
TGTGCCAGCAGCAAGGACAGTCCCCCGGCGCCCCAGCATTTT	CASSKDSPPAPQHF	-	many	TRBV7-2	14	TRBJ1-5
TGTGCCAGCAGTTTGGCCGGCAGACCCAGCACAGATACGCAGTATTTT	CASSLAGRPSTDTQYF	-	-	TRBV6-5	16	TRBJ2-3
TGTGCCAGCAGCCAGGGAGGGGCACCGAACACCGGGGAGCTGTTTTTT	CASSQGGAPNTGELFF	TRBD2	-	TRBV5-4	16	TRBJ2-2
TGCAGCGTTGAAGGACCACCCAACGGGGAGCTGTTTTTT	CSVEGPPNGELFF	-	medium-sized	TRBV29-1	13	TRBJ2-2
TGTGCCAGCAGCTTGACGTACACAGATACGCAGTATTTT	CASSLTYTDTQYF	-	many	TRBV5-4	13	TRBJ2-3
TGTGCCACCAGCATTGGACAGGGGGCTGCTCAGCCCCAGCATTTT	CATSIGQGAAQPQHF	TRBD1	many	TRBV15	15	TRBJ1-5